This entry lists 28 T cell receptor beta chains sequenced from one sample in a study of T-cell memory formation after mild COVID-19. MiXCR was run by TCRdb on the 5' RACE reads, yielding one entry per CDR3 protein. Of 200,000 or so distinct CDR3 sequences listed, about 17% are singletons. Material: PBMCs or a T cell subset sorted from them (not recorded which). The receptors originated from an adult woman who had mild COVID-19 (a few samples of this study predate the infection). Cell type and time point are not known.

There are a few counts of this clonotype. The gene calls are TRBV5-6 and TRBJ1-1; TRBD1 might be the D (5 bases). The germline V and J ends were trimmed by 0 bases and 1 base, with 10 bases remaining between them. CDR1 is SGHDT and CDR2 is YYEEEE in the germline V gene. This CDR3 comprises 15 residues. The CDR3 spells CASSLVQGGNTEAFF. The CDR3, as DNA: TGTGCCAGCAGCTTGGTGCAGGGTGGGAACACTGAAGCTTTCTTT.

The CDR3 DNA reads TGTGCCAGCAGCAGGATGATAGCGGGGCTCTACAATGAGCAGTTCTTC. It yields the protein CASSRMIAGLYNEQFF. This chain links TRBV11-3 with TRBJ2-1, with 8 bases aligning to TRBD2. Germline CDR1 reads SGHNT; CDR2 reads YENEEA. CDR3 size: 16 residues. Trimming took 5 bases from V and 3 from J; bases not matched to a gene: 9.

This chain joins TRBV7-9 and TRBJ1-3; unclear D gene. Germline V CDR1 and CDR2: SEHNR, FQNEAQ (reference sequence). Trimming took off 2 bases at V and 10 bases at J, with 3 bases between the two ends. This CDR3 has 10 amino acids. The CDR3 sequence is CASSLNTIYF. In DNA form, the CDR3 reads TGTGCCAGCAGCTTAAATACCATATATTTT.

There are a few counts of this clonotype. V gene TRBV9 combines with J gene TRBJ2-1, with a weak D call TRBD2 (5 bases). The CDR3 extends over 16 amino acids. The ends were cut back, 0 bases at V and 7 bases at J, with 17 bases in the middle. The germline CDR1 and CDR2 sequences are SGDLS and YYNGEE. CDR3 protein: CASSVDQAVAGNEQFF. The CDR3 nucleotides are TGTGCCAGCAGCGTAGATCAAGCGGTTGCCGGAAATGAGCAGTTCTTC.

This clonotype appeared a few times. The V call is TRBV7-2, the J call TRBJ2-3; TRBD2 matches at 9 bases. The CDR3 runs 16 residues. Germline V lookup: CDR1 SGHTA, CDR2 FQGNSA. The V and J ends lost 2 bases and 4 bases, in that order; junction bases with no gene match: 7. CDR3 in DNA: TGTGCCAGCAGCTTACGGGGCGGGAGGGGCGCAGATACGCAGTATTTT. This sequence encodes CASSLRGGRGADTQYF.

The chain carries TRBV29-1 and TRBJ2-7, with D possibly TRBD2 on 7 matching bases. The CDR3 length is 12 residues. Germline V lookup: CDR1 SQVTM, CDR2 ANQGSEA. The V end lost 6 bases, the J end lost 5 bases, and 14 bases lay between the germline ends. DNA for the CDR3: TGCAGCGTCCTCGGGGGGCACCACGAGCAGTACTTC. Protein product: CSVLGGHHEQYF.

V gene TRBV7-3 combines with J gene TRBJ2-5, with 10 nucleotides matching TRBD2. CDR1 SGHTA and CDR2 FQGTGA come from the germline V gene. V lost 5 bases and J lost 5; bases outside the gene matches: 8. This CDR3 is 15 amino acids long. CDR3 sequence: CASSPYHSGGETQYF. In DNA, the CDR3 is TGTGCCAGCAGCCCTTACCATAGCGGGGGGGAGACCCAGTACTTC. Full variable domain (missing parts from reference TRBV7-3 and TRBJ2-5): GAGVSQTPSNKVTEKGKYVELRCDPISGHTALYWYRQSLGQGPEFLIYFQGTGAADDSGLPNDRFFAVRPEGSVSTLKIQRTERGDSAVYLCASSPYHSGGETQYFGPGTRLLVL.

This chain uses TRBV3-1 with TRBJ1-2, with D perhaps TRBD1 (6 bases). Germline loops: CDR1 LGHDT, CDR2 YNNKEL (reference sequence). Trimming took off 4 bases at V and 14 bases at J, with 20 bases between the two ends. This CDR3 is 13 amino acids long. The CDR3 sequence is CASSPGEGEKWTF. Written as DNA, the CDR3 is TGTGCCAGCAGCCCCGGGGAGGGGGAGAAGTGGACCTTC. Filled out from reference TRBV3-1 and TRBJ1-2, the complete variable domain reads DTAVSQTPKYLVTQMGNDKSIKCEQNLGHDTMYWYKQDSKKFLKIMFSYNNKELIINETVPNRFSPKSPDKAHLNLHINSLELGDSAVYFCASSPGEGEKWTFGSGTRLTVV.

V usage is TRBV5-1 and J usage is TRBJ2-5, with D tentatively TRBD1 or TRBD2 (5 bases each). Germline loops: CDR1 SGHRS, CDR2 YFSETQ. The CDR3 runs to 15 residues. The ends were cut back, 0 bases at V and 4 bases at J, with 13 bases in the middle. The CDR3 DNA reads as TGCGCCAGCAGCTTGGCGGGACCCCAGCGAGAGACCCAGTACTTC. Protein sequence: CASSLAGPQRETQYF.

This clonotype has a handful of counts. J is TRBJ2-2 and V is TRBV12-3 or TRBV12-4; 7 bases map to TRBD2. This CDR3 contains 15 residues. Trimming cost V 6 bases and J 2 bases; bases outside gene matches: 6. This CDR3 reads CASSPGLINTGELFF. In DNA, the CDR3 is TGTGCCAGCAGCCCGGGACTAATAAACACCGGGGAGCTGTTTTTT.

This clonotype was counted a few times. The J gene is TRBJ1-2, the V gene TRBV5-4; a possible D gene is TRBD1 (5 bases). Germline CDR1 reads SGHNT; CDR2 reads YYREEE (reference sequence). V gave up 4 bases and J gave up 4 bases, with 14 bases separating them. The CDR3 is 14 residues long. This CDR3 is CASSLQGIGYGYTF. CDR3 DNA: TGTGCCAGCAGCCTTCAGGGAATTGGCTATGGCTACACCTTC.

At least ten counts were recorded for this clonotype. CDR3 sequence: CASSTGSSGGTNTGELFF. DNA for the CDR3: TGTGCCAGCAGCACAGGGTCCTCAGGGGGAACGAACACCGGGGAGCTGTTTTTT. This chain connects TRBV21-1 to TRBJ2-2; TRBD1, the D gene given by the table, was not confirmed from the DNA. TRBV21-1 has pseudogene status. The CDR3 loop spans 18 amino acids.

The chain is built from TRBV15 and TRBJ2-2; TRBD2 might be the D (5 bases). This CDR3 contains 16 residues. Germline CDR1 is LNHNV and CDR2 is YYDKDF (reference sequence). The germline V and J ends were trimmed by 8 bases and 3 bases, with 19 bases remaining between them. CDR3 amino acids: CATAEGNIRDTGELFF. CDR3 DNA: TGTGCCACCGCTGAGGGCAATATTCGAGACACCGGGGAGCTGTTTTTT.

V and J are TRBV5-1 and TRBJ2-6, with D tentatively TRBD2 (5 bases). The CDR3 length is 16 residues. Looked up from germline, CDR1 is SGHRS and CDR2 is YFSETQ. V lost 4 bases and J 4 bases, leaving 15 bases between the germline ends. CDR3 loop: CASSHRDPKGANVLTF. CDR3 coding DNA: TGCGCCAGCAGCCACCGGGATCCCAAGGGGGCCAACGTCCTGACTTTC.

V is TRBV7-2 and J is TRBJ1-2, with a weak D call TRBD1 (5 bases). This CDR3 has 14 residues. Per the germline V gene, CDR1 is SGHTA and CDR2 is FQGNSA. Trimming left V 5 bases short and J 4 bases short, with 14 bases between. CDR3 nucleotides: TGTGCCAGCAGCAATCAAAGGACAAGCTATGGCTACACCTTC. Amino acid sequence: CASSNQRTSYGYTF.

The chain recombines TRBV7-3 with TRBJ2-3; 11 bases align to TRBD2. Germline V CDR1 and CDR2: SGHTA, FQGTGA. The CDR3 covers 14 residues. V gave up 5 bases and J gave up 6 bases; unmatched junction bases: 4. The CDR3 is CASSVTSGVDTQYF. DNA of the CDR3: TGTGCCAGCAGCGTGACTAGCGGGGTGGATACGCAGTATTTT.

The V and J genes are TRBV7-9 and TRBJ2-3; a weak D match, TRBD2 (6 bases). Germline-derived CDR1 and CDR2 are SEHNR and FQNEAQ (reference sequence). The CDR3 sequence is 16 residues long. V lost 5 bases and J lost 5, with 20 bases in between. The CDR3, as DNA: TGTGCCAGCAGCCCATATGGAAACGGGAGAGGAGATACGCAGTATTTT. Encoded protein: CASSPYGNGRGDTQYF.

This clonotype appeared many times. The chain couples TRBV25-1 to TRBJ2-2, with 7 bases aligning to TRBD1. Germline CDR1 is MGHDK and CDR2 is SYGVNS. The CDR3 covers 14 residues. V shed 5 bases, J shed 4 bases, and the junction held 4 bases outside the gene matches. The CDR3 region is CASSTSGGTGELFF. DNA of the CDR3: TGTGCCAGCAGTACCTCAGGGGGCACCGGGGAGCTGTTTTTT.

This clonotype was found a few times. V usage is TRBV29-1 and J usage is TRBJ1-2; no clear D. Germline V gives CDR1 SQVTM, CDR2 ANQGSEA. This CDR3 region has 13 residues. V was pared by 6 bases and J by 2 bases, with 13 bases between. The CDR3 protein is CSVSVSTNYGYTF. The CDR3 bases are TGCAGCGTCTCCGTGTCAACCAACTATGGCTACACCTTC.

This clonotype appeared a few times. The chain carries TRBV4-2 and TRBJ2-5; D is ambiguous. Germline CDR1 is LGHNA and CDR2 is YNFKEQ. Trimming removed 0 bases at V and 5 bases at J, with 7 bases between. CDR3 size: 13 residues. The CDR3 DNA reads TGTGCCAGCAGCCAAGATTGGCGGGAGACCCAGTACTTC. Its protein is CASSQDWRETQYF.

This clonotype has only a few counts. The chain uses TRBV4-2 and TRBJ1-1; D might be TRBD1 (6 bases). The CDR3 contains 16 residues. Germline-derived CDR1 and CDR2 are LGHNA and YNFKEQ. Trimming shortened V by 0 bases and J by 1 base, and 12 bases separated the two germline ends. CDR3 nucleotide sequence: TGTGCCAGCAGCCAAGATATCAGGGGCTCGAACACTGAAGCTTTCTTT. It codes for CASSQDIRGSNTEAFF.

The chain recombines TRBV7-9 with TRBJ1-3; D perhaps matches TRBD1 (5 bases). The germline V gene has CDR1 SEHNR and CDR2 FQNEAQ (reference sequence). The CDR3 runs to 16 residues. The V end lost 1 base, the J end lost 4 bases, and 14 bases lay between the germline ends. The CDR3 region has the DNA TGTGCCAGCAGCTTAGGCCGAACAGGCGAGGGAAACACCATATATTTT. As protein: CASSLGRTGEGNTIYF.

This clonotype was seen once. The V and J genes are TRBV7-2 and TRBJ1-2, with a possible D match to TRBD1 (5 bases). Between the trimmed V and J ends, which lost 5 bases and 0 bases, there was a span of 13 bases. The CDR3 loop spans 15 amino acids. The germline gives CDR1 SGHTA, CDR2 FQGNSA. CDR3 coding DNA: TGTGCCAGCAGCACCGCCCGACAGTCTAACTATGGCTACACCTTC. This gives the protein CASSTARQSNYGYTF.

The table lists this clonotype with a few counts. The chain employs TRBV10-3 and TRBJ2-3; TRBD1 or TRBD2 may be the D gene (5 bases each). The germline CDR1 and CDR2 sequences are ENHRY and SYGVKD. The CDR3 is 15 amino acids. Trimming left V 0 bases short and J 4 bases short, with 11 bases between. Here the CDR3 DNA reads TGTGCCATCAGTGAGTCGGCCCAGGGAGCAGATACGCAGTATTTT. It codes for CAISESAQGADTQYF.

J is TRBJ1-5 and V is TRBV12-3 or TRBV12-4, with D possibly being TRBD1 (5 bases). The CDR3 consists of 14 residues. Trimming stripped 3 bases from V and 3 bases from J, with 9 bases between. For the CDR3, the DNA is TGTGCCAGCAGTTTTACCAGGGACAATCAGCCCCAGCATTTT. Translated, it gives CASSFTRDNQPQHF.

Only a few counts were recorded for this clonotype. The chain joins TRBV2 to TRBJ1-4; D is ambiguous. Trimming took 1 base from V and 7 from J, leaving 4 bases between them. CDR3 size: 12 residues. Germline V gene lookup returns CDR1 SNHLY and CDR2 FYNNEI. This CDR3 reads CASSEGTEKLFF. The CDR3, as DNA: TGTGCCAGCAGTGAAGGGACTGAAAAACTGTTTTTT.

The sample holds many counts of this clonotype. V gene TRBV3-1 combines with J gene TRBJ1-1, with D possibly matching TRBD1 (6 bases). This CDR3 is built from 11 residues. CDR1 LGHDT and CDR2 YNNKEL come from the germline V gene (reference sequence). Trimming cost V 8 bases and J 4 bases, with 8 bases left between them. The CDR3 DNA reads TGTGCCAGCCGGGGGGCCACTGAAGCTTTCTTT. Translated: CASRGATEAFF.

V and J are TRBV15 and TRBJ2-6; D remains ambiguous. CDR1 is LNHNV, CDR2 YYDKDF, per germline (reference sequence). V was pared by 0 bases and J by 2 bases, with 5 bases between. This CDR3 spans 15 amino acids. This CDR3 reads CATSRDPTGANVLTF. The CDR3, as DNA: TGTGCCACCAGCAGAGATCCGACTGGGGCCAACGTCCTGACTTTC.